Listed here are 6 T cell receptor beta chains from one sample, sequenced in a study of cytomegalovirus exposure and HLA in healthy donors (dated by TCRdb to between 2016 and 2019). The library was produced with the immunoSEQ multiplex PCR assay. For the multiplex PCR, a mixture combining 60 forward primers for TCR Vbeta segments and 13 reverse primers for TCR Jbeta segments was used. TCRdb carries this immuneACCESS record with in-frame sequences only. Its versions omit some clonotypes, under half of them owing to an unresolved V gene in the studies checked, with the rest unexplained. For this sample there are 200,000 to 250,000 clones; 65% to 80% appear just once. The ten largest make up around a sixth of the sample. The specimen sequenced was PBMCs. These receptors all come from a man aged 40-55 years in good health and CMV-seronegative.

The chain has TRBV6-6 and TRBJ1-4; no reliable D call. V lost 3 bases, J lost 8 bases, and 4 bases lay in between. This CDR3 has 11 residues. Germline CDR1 is MNHNY and CDR2 is SVGAGI (reference sequence). The CDR3 DNA reads as TGTGCCAGCAGTTATGAGGAAAAACTGTTTTTT. It specifies CASSYEEKLFF.

The chain employs TRBV6-5 and TRBJ2-1; 10 positions match TRBD2. The trim removed 6 bases at V and 3 bases at J, leaving 5 bases unmatched. The V gene's germline CDR1 is MNHEY and CDR2 SVGAGI. There are 15 residues in the CDR3. DNA of the CDR3: TGTGCCAGCAGGATTAGCGGGAGGCACTACAATGAGCAGTTCTTC. Translation: CASRISGRHYNEQFF.

This clone was observed a single time. This rearrangement joins TRBV7-9 to TRBJ2-3; TRBD1 matches 9 bases. The V segment lost 5 bases and the J segment 2 bases; nucleotides outside the gene matches: 5. CDR3 length: 15 amino acids. The germline gives CDR1 SEHNR, CDR2 FQNEAQ (reference sequence). This CDR3 is CASSHGQGLTDTQYF. The CDR3 DNA is TGTGCCAGCAGCCATGGACAGGGGCTCACAGATACGCAGTATTTT.

This sequence joins TRBV7-6 and TRBJ2-7; 9 nucleotides agree with TRBD2. The CDR3 consists of 15 residues. After removal of 3 bases from V and 2 bases from J, the junction contained 5 bases not matched to a gene. The germline V gene has CDR1 SGHVS and CDR2 FNYEAQ. CDR3 in amino acids: CASSLVAGGTYEQYF. CDR3 nucleotide sequence: TGTGCCAGCAGCTTGGTGGCGGGAGGGACCTACGAGCAGTACTTC. The variable domain in full, with the rest retrieved from reference TRBV7-6 and TRBJ2-7, is GAGVSQSPRYKVTKRGQDVALRCDPISGHVSLYWYRQALGQGPEFLTYFNYEAQQDKSGLPNDRFSAERPEGSISTLTIQRTEQRDSAMYRCASSLVAGGTYEQYFGPGTRLTVT.

The chain combines TRBV5-5 with TRBJ2-7; D possibly uses TRBD1 or TRBD2 (6 bases each). V lost 4 bases and J 1 base, leaving 21 bases between the germline ends. This CDR3 is 17 amino acids long. Germline V gene data show CDR1 as SGHKS and CDR2 as YYEKEE (reference sequence). CDR3 in amino acids: CASSLEGWTAWSYEQYF. Written as DNA, the CDR3 is TGTGCCAGCAGCCTGGAGGGGTGGACAGCGTGGTCCTACGAGCAGTACTTC. Drawing the rest from reference TRBV5-5 and TRBJ2-7, the complete variable domain is DAGVTQSPTHLIKTRGQQVTLRCSPISGHKSVSWYQQVLGQGPQFIFQYYEKEERGRGNFPDRFSARQFPNYSSELNVNALLLGDSALYLCASSLEGWTAWSYEQYFGPGTRLTVT.

This clone was detected only a few times. The chain recombines TRBV5-1 with TRBJ2-5; 9 bases fit TRBD2. This CDR3 comprises 16 residues. V was pared by 3 bases and J by 11 bases, with 17 bases of the junction left unmatched. CDR1 SGHRS and CDR2 YFSETQ come from the germline V gene. The CDR3 is CASSSPSGTVRGEQYF. CDR3 sequence (DNA): TGCGCCAGCAGCTCCCCTAGCGGGACCGTGAGAGGGGAGCAGTACTTC.